This is a list of T cell receptor beta chains from one sample in a study of blood T cells in healthy people across ages. MiXCR, applied by TCRdb to the 5' RACE reads, yields one record per CDR3 protein. Of 710,000 or so distinct CDR3 sequences in the sample, approximately 21% were seen once. Sequencing input: blood. The source of these receptors is a man in his 70s in good health. The CDR3 runs from the conserved cysteine through the conserved F or W. The D gene is left open where the match is weak. Some rows have no size entry. The others give once, few or many, or a class for an expanded clone.

j_call cdr3_length v_call d_call clone_size cdr3_nt cdr3_aa
TRBJ2-1 16 TRBV20-1 NA few TGCAGTGCTAGTGGGGTCGGGACCCAGGGGCCAAATGAGCAGTTCTTC CSASGVGTQGPNEQFF
TRBJ1-2 14 TRBV12-3/TRBV12-4 NA NA TGTGCCAGCAGTTTACAGGGTCCTTACTATGGCTACACCTTC CASSLQGPYYGYTF
TRBJ2-3 16 TRBV20-1 TRBD2 few TGCAGTGCTAGAGATTTACTAGCGGGACCCGCAGATACGCAGTATTTT CSARDLLAGPADTQYF
TRBJ1-1 14 TRBV6-5 NA NA TGTGCCAGCAGTTACTCGACTATAAACACTGAAGCTTTCTTT CASSYSTINTEAFF
TRBJ2-7 18 TRBV5-1 NA NA TGCGCCAGCAGCTTGGACCCCCGGGACAGCGGGATCTCCTACGAGCAGTACTTC CASSLDPRDSGISYEQYF
TRBJ2-1 16 TRBV7-7 TRBD2 NA TGTGCCAGCAGCTTAGGGTCGGGCGGGGGTCAGAATGAGCAGTTCTTC CASSLGSGGGQNEQFF
TRBJ1-1 15 TRBV6-6 NA NA TGTGCCAGCAGTTACCAACCCCGTTCTAACACTGAAGCTTTCTTT CASSYQPRSNTEAFF
TRBJ1-5 15 TRBV6-2/TRBV6-3 TRBD1 few TGTGCCAGCAGTAAACAGGGGAATCGCAATCAGCCCCAGCATTTT CASSKQGNRNQPQHF
TRBJ1-1 16 TRBV5-1 NA NA TGCGCCAGCAGCTTGGTTGTGGGGGCTAAGAACACTGAAGCTTTCTTT CASSLVVGAKNTEAFF
TRBJ1-4 16 TRBV25-1 TRBD1 few TGTGCCAGCAGTGACCGGAGGACAGGGGGCTATGAAAAACTGTTTTTT CASSDRRTGGYEKLFF
TRBJ1-1 15 TRBV12-3/TRBV12-4 TRBD1 NA TGTGCCAGCAGTTTTATGGACAGGGGGAACACTGAAGCTTTCTTT CASSFMDRGNTEAFF
TRBJ2-1 16 TRBV27 NA NA TGTGCCAGCAGTTTGACCTATGCGAGCTCCTACAATGAGCAGTTCTTC CASSLTYASSYNEQFF
TRBJ2-6 16 TRBV28 NA NA TGTGCCAGCAGTCCGGGCGGGTCCTCTGGGGCCAACGTCCTGACTTTC CASSPGGSSGANVLTF
TRBJ1-2 11 TRBV10-3 NA few TGTACCATCGGGCGGGACGATGGCTACACCTTC CTIGRDDGYTF
TRBJ2-3 15 TRBV4-3 NA few TGCGCCAGCAGCCAAGGGAGGGGGTCGTTGGATACGCAGTATTTT CASSQGRGSLDTQYF
TRBJ1-3 16 TRBV7-2 NA NA TGTGCCAGCAGCCCCATCGTGAACAGGGCTGGAAACACCATATATTTT CASSPIVNRAGNTIYF
TRBJ2-5 14 TRBV5-1 NA few TGCGCCAGCAGCCGTGACGGACTCCAAGAGACCCAGTACTTC CASSRDGLQETQYF
TRBJ2-7 13 TRBV29-1 TRBD1 few TGCAGCGTTGATGGGGACAGGTCCTACGAGCAGTACTTC CSVDGDRSYEQYF
TRBJ1-4 14 TRBV12-3/TRBV12-4 NA NA TGTGCCAGCAAACCGGGGTCCGCTAATGAAAAACTGTTTTTT CASKPGSANEKLFF
TRBJ2-7 16 TRBV7-8 NA few TGTGCCAGCTCCTTTAAACGCACTTACGCCTCCTACGAGCAGTACTTC CASSFKRTYASYEQYF
TRBJ1-2 14 TRBV5-6 TRBD1 NA TGTGCCAGCAGCTTATCTTGGGGACAGGATGGCTACACCTTC CASSLSWGQDGYTF
TRBJ1-5 15 TRBV10-2 NA once TGCGCCAGCAGTGAGTTGGCTAATAGCAATCAGCCCCAGCATTTT CASSELANSNQPQHF
TRBJ2-3 15 TRBV12-3/TRBV12-4 TRBD2 NA TGTGCCAGCAGTTTTGGAGCGGGAGGGCCAGATACGCAGTATTTT CASSFGAGGPDTQYF
TRBJ1-1 14 TRBV28 NA NA TGTGCCAGCAGTTTACGCCAGTTAATCACTGAAGCTTTCTTT CASSLRQLITEAFF
TRBJ1-1 14 TRBV20-1 TRBD1 NA TGCAGTGCTAGAGAAACAGGGGATGTGACTGAAGCTTTCTTT CSARETGDVTEAFF
TRBJ1-5 14 TRBV20-1 TRBD1 NA TGCAGTGCCAGTAGACAGGGAGGGGATCAGCCCCAGCATTTT CSASRQGGDQPQHF
TRBJ1-1 14 TRBV20-1 NA few TGCAGTGCTAGAGCCGTACTCACGAACACTGAAGCTTTCTTT CSARAVLTNTEAFF
TRBJ2-3 16 TRBV4-1 NA few TGCGCCAGCAGGTCCTCGCTCCGGGATCCAGGGGATACGCAGTATTTT CASRSSLRDPGDTQYF
TRBJ2-1 17 TRBV9 TRBD2 NA TGTGCCAGCAGCCCACCGAGCGGGAGGTGGCTCTACAATGAGCAGTTCTTC CASSPPSGRWLYNEQFF
TRBJ2-7 14 TRBV5-1 TRBD2 once TGCGCCAGCAGCGGTGGGACTAGCGGTTACGGGCAGTACTTC CASSGGTSGYGQYF
TRBJ2-5 17 TRBV20-1 NA NA TGCAGTGCTAGAACGGCTGGGGGTTTCGCCGGGAAGGAGACCCAGTACTTC CSARTAGGFAGKETQYF
TRBJ2-3 13 TRBV2 NA NA TGTGCCAGCAGACTAGGCGCCCAGGGTACGCAGTATTTT CASRLGAQGTQYF
TRBJ1-5 15 TRBV6-6 NA once TGTGCCAGCAGTTACTTAGGAGGGGGTGGGCAGCCCCAGCATTTT CASSYLGGGGQPQHF
TRBJ2-1 15 TRBV3-1 NA NA TGTGCCAGCAGCCAAGGACAGCTGACCTACAATGAGCAGTTCTTC CASSQGQLTYNEQFF
TRBJ2-7 12 TRBV5-1 NA few TGCGCCAGCAGCCCCCCAGGGAACGAGCAGTACTTC CASSPPGNEQYF
TRBJ2-3 15 TRBV5-1 NA NA TGCGCCAGCAGCAGGGACTTGGCACTCCGGGATACGCAGTATTTT CASSRDLALRDTQYF
TRBJ2-3 16 TRBV6-2/TRBV6-3 NA few TGTGCCAGCAGTTACGGGGGGTTTGAGCCCGCAGATACGCAGTATTTT CASSYGGFEPADTQYF
TRBJ2-7 13 TRBV10-3 NA NA TGTGCCGTCAGTGAAGCAGGGCTCTACGAGCAGTACTTC CAVSEAGLYEQYF
TRBJ1-2 16 TRBV18 TRBD1 few TGTGCCAGCTCACCACTGCCCCCCGGGACAGGGCATGGCTACACCTTC CASSPLPPGTGHGYTF
TRBJ1-1 12 TRBV5-1 NA NA TGCGCCAGCAGCTCGACGCTAACTGAAGCTTTCTTT CASSSTLTEAFF
TRBJ1-2 13 TRBV20-1 NA NA TGCAGTGCTAAGCCCGGGCCCAACTATGGCTACACCTTC CSAKPGPNYGYTF
TRBJ1-3 17 TRBV3-1 TRBD1 few TGTGCCAGCAGCCCCCGGGAGGGTAGGGGGCCTGGAAACACCATATATTTT CASSPREGRGPGNTIYF